Listed here is a single TCR beta chain. Trimming removed 5 bases from V and 2 bases from J; junction bases left unmatched: 6. The CDR3 length is 15 residues. In germline, CDR1 is SGHDT, CDR2 YYEEEE. The sample belongs to a study of blood T cell repertoires in COVID-19. About the study: Nucleic acid was either cDNA or gDNA, and it came from T cells, B-cell-depleted T cells, or PBMCs.

In the study's own analysis: Reference gene primer amplification gave estimated nucleated cell counts. Method: immunoSEQ multiplex PCR; TCRdb's copy keeps in-frame clones and lacks some. D and trimming were read from the DNA, whereas the V and J calls and clone size are those reported in that table. The sample lists about 130,000 clones, roughly 72% occurring once. The chain has TRBV5-6 and TRBJ1-4, with 7 bases that match TRBD1. The material sequenced was peripheral blood. The sequence came from a human donor in a cohort sampled during active COVID-19. DNA of the CDR3: TGTGCCAGCAGTCCAGGGGGAAGGACTAATGAAAAACTGTTTTTT. Amino acids: CASSPGGRTNEKLFF.